Below, 18 T cell receptor beta chains from the same sample are listed, as sequenced in a study of T-cell memory formation after mild COVID-19. Via MiXCR, TCRdb re-called the 5' RACE reads, giving one row per CDR3 protein. The table lists some 46,000 distinct CDR3 sequences, less than 8% of them singletons, with 0.79% in the top ten. The sequencing sample was made of PBMCs or a T cell subset sorted from them (not recorded which). All receptors derive from an adult who had mild COVID-19 (a few samples of this study predate the infection). Cell type and time point are not known.

This clonotype was detected ten times or more. The gene calls are TRBV7-2 and TRBJ2-3; tentatively, D is TRBD1 (6 bases). This CDR3 region has 14 residues. The ends were cut back, 7 bases at V and 0 bases at J, with 11 bases in the middle. Per the germline V gene, CDR1 is SGHTA and CDR2 is FQGNSA. The CDR3 DNA reads as TGTGCCAGCAACGGACAGACCAGCACAGATACGCAGTATTTT. This codes for CASNGQTSTDTQYF.

This clonotype showed up many times. The rearrangement uses TRBV7-2 and TRBJ2-3; the D is unclear. V gave up 3 bases and J gave up 7 bases, with 5 bases separating them. This CDR3 is built from 11 residues. Germline V gene sequence: CDR1 SGHTA, CDR2 FQGNSA. The CDR3 coding sequence is TGTGCCAGCAGCTTTGGGAATACGCAGTATTTT. Protein product: CASSFGNTQYF.

This clonotype was seen a few times. V and J are TRBV7-8 and TRBJ1-1; D is undetermined. V gave up 5 bases and J gave up 3 bases, with 19 bases separating them. This CDR3 contains 16 residues. The germline V gene has CDR1 SGHVS and CDR2 FQNEAQ. The CDR3 is CASSPVYPVRYTEAFF. The CDR3 DNA reads TGTGCCAGCAGCCCAGTATATCCAGTTCGGTACACTGAAGCTTTCTTT.

The rearrangement joins TRBV7-3 to TRBJ1-1, with a weak D call TRBD1 (5 bases). The CDR3 runs to 13 residues. Germline CDR1 and CDR2: SGHTA and FQGTGA. The germline V and J ends were trimmed by 5 bases and 1 base, with 8 bases remaining between them. This CDR3 is CASSPQGNTEAFF. The DNA for the CDR3 is TGTGCCAGCAGCCCGCAGGGGAACACTGAAGCTTTCTTT.

This clonotype was picked up a small number of times. At one end, the junction sequence differs from germline, possibly due to a read error. This chain links TRBV3-1 with TRBJ2-3; 9 positions agree with TRBD2. The germline CDR1 and CDR2 sequences are LGHDT and YNNKEL (reference sequence). CDR3 size: 17 residues. The CDR3 DNA is TGTGCCAGCAGCCAGGCTAGCGGGACTCTTAGCACATATACGCAGTATTTT. Translation: CASSQASGTLSTYTQYF.

Many counts were recorded for this clonotype. The rearrangement uses TRBV24-1 and TRBJ2-5; no clear D. CDR3 length: 12 residues. Deletions cut 7 bases from V and 5 bases from J, with 10 bases between. Germline V gene sequence: CDR1 KGHDR, CDR2 SFDVKD. The CDR3 spells CATSDNLETQYF. DNA of the CDR3: TGTGCCACCAGCGATAACCTTGAGACCCAGTACTTC.

This clonotype was recorded at least ten times. The chain links TRBV5-6 to TRBJ2-3, with unresolved D. Germline CDR1 and CDR2: SGHDT and YYEEEE. CDR3 length equals 13 residues. The V end was cut by 1 base, the J end by 2 bases, with 5 bases between. The CDR3, as DNA: TGTGCCAGCAGCTTGTATTCCACAGATACGCAGTATTTT. Its protein is CASSLYSTDTQYF.

The sample holds many counts of this clonotype. V and J are TRBV11-3 and TRBJ2-7, with a tentative D call TRBD1 (5 bases). This CDR3 is built from 15 residues. The V gene's germline CDR1 is SGHNT and CDR2 YENEEA. Between the trimmed V and J ends, which lost 1 base and 5 bases, there was a span of 15 bases. The CDR3 coding sequence is TGTGCCAGCAGCTTAGGACCACAGGCAGGCGACGAGCAGTACTTC. It is translated as CASSLGPQAGDEQYF.

There are a few counts of this clonotype. V is TRBV19 and J is TRBJ2-2; 7 bases fit TRBD2. Looked up from germline, CDR1 is LNHDA and CDR2 is SQIVND (reference sequence). The CDR3 consists of 19 residues. Trimming took 6 bases from V and 0 from J; bases not matched to a gene: 16. CDR3 in amino acids: CASSYAAGSGWANTGELFF. The DNA of the CDR3 is TGTGCCAGTAGCTATGCCGCGGGTAGCGGGTGGGCGAACACCGGGGAGCTGTTTTTT.

This clonotype was counted a few times. The J gene is TRBJ1-5, the V gene TRBV18; 7 bases line up with TRBD1. Germline loops: CDR1 KGHSH, CDR2 LQKENI. The V segment lost 4 bases and the J segment 0 bases; nucleotides outside the gene matches: 0. There are 14 residues in the CDR3. The CDR3 sequence is CASSQGASNQPQHF. The CDR3 DNA reads as TGTGCCAGCTCACAGGGGGCTAGCAATCAGCCCCAGCATTTT.

This clonotype was recorded many times. The chain couples TRBV7-9 to TRBJ2-5; D not certain. This CDR3 contains 10 residues. Germline V gene data show CDR1 as SEHNR and CDR2 as FQNEAQ (reference sequence). V lost 1 base and J lost 6, with 0 bases in between. The CDR3 nucleotides are TGTGCCAGCAGCTTAGAGACCCAGTACTTC. This translates into CASSLETQYF.

This clonotype appeared many times. The chain combines TRBV12-3 or TRBV12-4 with TRBJ1-1, with D unclear. This CDR3 is 13 amino acids long. V lost 3 bases and J lost 7, with 12 bases in between. The CDR3 spells CASSFTGRLEAFF. The CDR3 DNA reads as TGTGCCAGCAGTTTCACCGGGAGACTTGAAGCTTTCTTT.

In its sample, this clonotype was seen a few times. This chain connects TRBV5-4 to TRBJ2-5; D could derive from TRBD1 or TRBD2 (5 bases each). Trimming cost V 4 bases and J 4 bases, with 17 bases left between them. Germline V CDR1 and CDR2: SGHNT, YYREEE (reference sequence). This CDR3 region has 15 residues. CDR3 protein: CASSPRDQTAETQYF. CDR3 bases: TGTGCCAGCAGCCCCCGGGACCAGACCGCAGAGACCCAGTACTTC.

This clonotype was recorded many times. The gene calls are TRBV5-1 and TRBJ2-5; 8 nucleotides agree with TRBD1. Germline loops: CDR1 SGHRS, CDR2 YFSETQ. J gave up 1 base and V 4 bases, and 9 bases lay outside the gene matches. This CDR3 is built from 16 residues. The CDR3 DNA sequence: TGCGCCAGCAGCCCGGGCGGGACAGGACGCCAAGAGACCCAGTACTTC. It translates to CASSPGGTGRQETQYF.

The chain recombines TRBV24-1 with TRBJ2-1, with D tentatively TRBD1 (5 bases). The germline V gene has CDR1 KGHDR and CDR2 SFDVKD. Trimming took off 0 bases at V and 11 bases at J, with 13 bases between the two ends. This CDR3 contains 14 residues. The DNA for the CDR3 is TGTGCCACCAGTGATTTGACCCAGGGTGCTAAGCAGTTCTTC. Amino acid sequence: CATSDLTQGAKQFF.

This clonotype came up many times. This chain connects TRBV7-9 to TRBJ2-4; D gene ambiguous. The CDR3 contains 13 residues. The germline CDR1 and CDR2 sequences are SEHNR and FQNEAQ (reference sequence). V was clipped by 5 bases and J by 6 bases, with 11 bases between them. The CDR3 is CASSRKDGNIQYF. The CDR3 DNA reads TGTGCCAGCAGCCGTAAGGACGGAAACATTCAGTACTTC.

In its sample, this clonotype was seen many times. This rearrangement joins TRBV5-6 to TRBJ2-3; D uncertain. CDR1 is SGHDT, CDR2 YYEEEE, per germline. The V end lost 4 bases, the J end lost 2 bases, and 14 bases lay between the germline ends. This CDR3 has 15 residues. CDR3: CASSPSGHSTDTQYF. The CDR3 region has the DNA TGTGCCAGCAGCCCCTCAGGCCACTCCACAGATACGCAGTATTTT.

This clonotype has just a few counts. The chain uses TRBV27 and TRBJ2-7, with 12 bases fitting TRBD2. This CDR3 is 22 amino acids long. CDR1 and CDR2 (germline): MNHEY, SMNVEV (reference sequence). J was trimmed by 7 bases and V by 6 bases; bases with no gene match: 31. The CDR3: CASSPSPSTPLTSGRPWGEQYF. The CDR3 coding sequence is TGTGCCAGCAGCCCATCCCCCTCAACCCCCTTGACTAGCGGGAGACCCTGGGGGGAGCAGTACTTC.